A selection of T cell receptor beta chains follows, all from one sample in a study of blood T cells in healthy people across ages. One entry per CDR3 protein results from TCRdb running MiXCR on the 5' RACE reads. The sample lists hundreds of thousands of distinct CDR3 sequences; approximately 53% were seen once. Sequencing was performed on blood. The receptors shown here come from a middle-aged man in good health. The CDR3 runs from the conserved cysteine through the conserved F or W. The D gene is left open where the match is weak. Clone size appears in some rows only: once, few, many, or a class for an expanded clone.

>few|TRBV7-9|TRBJ2-7|TRBD2
CASSDTSEAAYEQYF
TGTGCCAGCAGCGATACTAGCGAGGCAGCCTACGAGCAGTACTTC
>-|TRBV11-3|TRBJ2-2|-
CASSLPLTGELFF
TGTGCCAGCAGCTTACCTTTGACCGGGGAGCTGTTTTTT
>-|TRBV4-3|TRBJ2-4|-
CASSQDSGRLEQYF
TGCGCCAGCAGCCAAGATTCGGGCCGCCTTGAGCAGTACTTC
>-|TRBV5-6|TRBJ2-7|-
CASGGTQDNEQYF
TGTGCCAGCGGAGGGACGCAGGACAATGAGCAGTACTTC
>-|TRBV14|TRBJ1-2|-
CASSRFGYGYTF
TGTGCCAGCAGCCGATTTGGCTATGGCTACACCTTC
>-|TRBV5-5|TRBJ2-7|-
CASSLGGAGIYEQYF
TGTGCCAGCAGCTTGGGAGGGGCAGGAATCTACGAGCAGTACTTC
>few|TRBV29-1|TRBJ2-7|TRBD2
CSVEWGTTYEQYF
TGCAGCGTTGAATGGGGGACTACTTACGAGCAGTACTTC
>-|TRBV10-3|TRBJ1-2|-
CATRQTGAPNYGYTF
TGTGCCACCAGACAAACAGGAGCGCCGAACTATGGCTACACCTTC
>-|TRBV4-2|TRBJ2-7|TRBD2
CASSQDLAGQYNEQYF
TGTGCCAGCAGCCAAGACCTAGCGGGCCAGTACAATGAGCAGTACTTC
>many|TRBV5-1|TRBJ2-5|TRBD1
CASSLGGFQETQYF
TGTGCCAGCAGCTTAGGGGGCTTTCAAGAGACCCAGTACTTC
>few|TRBV11-2|TRBJ2-1|-
CASRRYSSSYNEQFF
TGTGCCAGCAGACGTTATTCTAGCTCCTACAATGAGCAGTTCTTC
>-|TRBV7-2|TRBJ2-7|-
CASSLSSAMSSYEQYF
TGTGCCAGCAGCTTATCCAGCGCCATGTCCTCCTACGAGCAGTACTTC